Listed below are T cell receptor beta chains from one sample, sequenced in a study of T cells after yellow fever vaccination. MiXCR was run by TCRdb on the 5' RACE reads, yielding one entry per CDR3 protein. The top ten clones hold roughly 19% of a sample with 250,000 to 350,000 distinct CDR3 sequences, around 6.8% of them seen once. The input for sequencing was PBMCs, taken roughly 47 days after the first yellow fever vaccination. Every receptor here comes from a man aged 18 to 29 who received the YFV17D yellow fever vaccine. CDR3s leave out the opening cysteine and the closing phenylalanine or tryptophan. The order of the fields is J gene, D gene, V gene, CDR3 protein. The D gene is left open where the match is weak.

>TRBJ2-5|.|TRBV7-2
ASSPQARRDQTQY
>TRBJ2-6|.|TRBV7-2
ASSLDHSGANVLT
>TRBJ1-2|.|TRBV5-5
ASSIGTGRYGYT
>TRBJ2-7|TRBD1|TRBV6-1
ASSNAPGQGTYEQY
>TRBJ1-4|TRBD1|TRBV4-1
ASSPGQGANEKLF
>TRBJ2-7|TRBD1|TRBV6-2/TRBV6-3
ASSRGILDRAYEQY
>TRBJ2-3|.|TRBV28
ASSEPGLTRWQY
>TRBJ2-1|.|TRBV28
ASSRQNGGQQF
>TRBJ2-5|.|TRBV7-8
ASSPSRVQETQY
>TRBJ1-5|TRBD1|TRBV24-1
ATSEGTGGNQPQH
>TRBJ2-3|.|TRBV27
ASTRIGTDTQY
>TRBJ1-1|.|TRBV10-3
AIRRDPGGTEAF
>TRBJ1-2|.|TRBV6-2/TRBV6-3
ASSYSDYRVINGYT
>TRBJ1-3|.|TRBV5-1
ASSPEGNSGNTIY
>TRBJ1-1|.|TRBV6-2/TRBV6-3
ATSLGGNTEAF
>TRBJ2-2|.|TRBV12-3/TRBV12-4
ASSTTVGELF
>TRBJ2-3|TRBD2|TRBV2
ASSVGRGGTDTQY
>TRBJ1-1|.|TRBV5-1
ASSLDPGPFEAF
>TRBJ2-3|TRBD1|TRBV5-1
ASREDRGTDTQY
>TRBJ2-7|TRBD1|TRBV14
ASSRLGQATYEQY
>TRBJ2-3|.|TRBV10-3
AISDGQADTQY
>TRBJ2-3|TRBD2|TRBV10-3
AISDLAGGADTQY
>TRBJ1-2|TRBD1|TRBV5-1
ASSLGWTGSQGNGYT
>TRBJ1-1|.|TRBV5-6
ASSAPYESNTEAF
>TRBJ2-3|TRBD1|TRBV5-1
ASTYGGTGLAGDTQY
>TRBJ2-5|TRBD2|TRBV19
ASSIRGLAGAVRQETQY
>TRBJ2-5|TRBD2|TRBV11-1
ASSPGTSGDPLIEETQY
>TRBJ2-6|.|TRBV5-4
ASSLGQGVPSGANVLT
>TRBJ1-6|TRBD1|TRBV7-3
ASSRDSYNSPLH
>TRBJ2-5|.|TRBV7-2
ASSSGTLKETQY
>TRBJ1-1|.|TRBV20-1
SASRQDNTEAF
>TRBJ2-7|.|TRBV7-7
ASSPPVGPKY
>TRBJ1-2|.|TRBV30
AWSVTSGDGYT
>TRBJ2-5|.|TRBV7-2
ASSPSRAQETQY
>TRBJ1-6|TRBD1|TRBV7-9
ASSRGQANSPLH
>TRBJ2-1|TRBD1|TRBV28
ASTTAGGSYNEQF
>TRBJ1-1|.|TRBV5-1
ASSLSQAPSNTEAF
>TRBJ2-3|.|TRBV28
ASKHRDTQY
>TRBJ2-6|.|TRBV6-1
ASRDEGASGANVLT
>TRBJ2-2|TRBD1|TRBV6-1
ASSVDRGRGELF
>TRBJ1-3|.|TRBV7-6
ASSLLQGSIY
>TRBJ2-3|.|TRBV7-3
ASSPLWGGAGDTQY
>TRBJ1-4|.|TRBV10-3
AISEFKGATNEKLF
>TRBJ2-3|TRBD2|TRBV12-3/TRBV12-4
ASSLAATSGVNTQY
>TRBJ1-3|TRBD1|TRBV6-1
ASSGQGPSSGSGNTIY
>TRBJ1-1|.|TRBV18
ASSPLNSEAF
>TRBJ1-5|.|TRBV28
ASCRDLKIQPQH
>TRBJ2-1|.|TRBV3-1
ATSQDWRSYNEQF
>TRBJ2-3|TRBD1|TRBV5-4
ASGGSGTGSIDTQY
>TRBJ2-5|TRBD2|TRBV12-3/TRBV12-4
ASSSPGLAAGETQY
>TRBJ1-4|.|TRBV6-1
ASSEFRQGFEKLF
>TRBJ1-1|.|TRBV7-8
ASSLRAGNTEAF
>TRBJ1-5|.|TRBV12-3/TRBV12-4
ASSLGEGPQPQH